This T cell receptor beta chain was identified in a study of shared T cell receptors in the human thymus. Trimming cost V 3 bases and J 4 bases, with 9 bases left between them. The CDR3 runs 13 residues. Germline loops: CDR1 MNHEY, CDR2 SMNVEV (reference sequence). The protocol was immunoSEQ multiplex PCR, while the TCRdb copy is restricted to in-frame clones and leaves out a portion. The sample has a few hundred thousand clones; roughly 94% are singletons. The origin of this receptor is a human donor. The rearrangement links TRBV27 to TRBJ1-1; D possibly corresponds to TRBD1 (5 bases). Source material: thymocytes. The CDR3, as DNA: TGTGCCAGCAGTTTTTCAGGGATCACTGAAGCTTTCTTT. Protein: CASSFSGITEAFF.